The TCR beta chain described here comes from a study of blood T cells in healthy people across ages (dated by TCRdb to about 2015). About the investigation overall: In model experiments, roughly one uniquely barcoded TCR beta cDNA molecule per two T cells was captured by template switching. To track age-related changes in TCR beta repertoire diversity, the study relied on deep sequencing normalized with unique cDNA molecular identifiers. Four age groups were formed from the donors: young (average 16 years), middle-aged (roughly 38), aged (more than 55) and long-lived (around 82). To avoid experimental bias, donors of different ages were spread randomly across the sequencing lanes. Two additional independent replicas of 1 million unique cDNA reads from the same blood draw were analyzed for two donors (one aged 18 to 30 and one aged 80 or older).

The protocol used for the library was 5' RACE. TCRdb lists the instrument as Illumina HiSeq 2500. A second PCR of about 6 to 12 cycles was performed with a sample-barcoded 5' primer and a J-beta primer mix. A unique molecular identifier was introduced onto each TCR beta cDNA molecule by a template-switch 5' adaptor carrying 12 random nucleotides. At least 2.5 million CDR3-containing paired-end reads were obtained from each sample. First-strand cDNA synthesis was performed from all RNA using the Mint cDNA synthesis kit, with priming by a TRBC-specific oligonucleotide. Following uracil-DNA glycosylase treatment, all cDNA underwent a first 18-cycle PCR with the universal primers M1SS and BC2_uni_R. The study's processing was this. For normalization, 1 million high-quality reads, each with a distinct molecular identifier, were randomly selected from each sample. Reads with shared molecular identifiers were discarded instead of being binned into consensus sequences. MiTCR, with a Q25 quality threshold and the strictest error-elimination algorithm, was used for CDR3 identification, clonotype clustering and error correction. A nonparametric unseen species model using Euler transformation provided a lower-bound estimate of total TCR beta diversity. TCRdb trimmed public reads at Q25 via fastp, called clones via MiXCR and kept in-frame beta chains. Each entry merges the rows of one CDR3 protein and shows their most common DNA and genes. The V and J calls, along with clone size, are taken from TCRdb and not from the paper's own processing. The sample table shows hundreds of thousands of distinct CDR3 sequences, and about 28% are seen once. The top ten hold around a sixth of the sample.

Systemically healthy Caucasian individuals from Russia, 35 to 40 in total and aged roughly 6 to 95 years, were included as donors. Each donor gave roughly 9 milliliters of peripheral blood, drawn into EDTA-treated Vacutainer tubes. Ficoll-Paque density-gradient centrifugation was used to isolate PBMCs, with at least 7 million obtained per sample. Trizol reagent was used to extract total RNA from the PBMCs, yielding at least 5 micrograms per sample. For every donor, an aliquot of PBMCs went through flow cytometry to measure the percentages of naive CD45RAhigh/CD27high T cells. Paper-wide results and their limitations: Donor CMV infection status was unknown, potentially confounding age-related changes in expanded clonotypes. There was a strong correlation between observed TCR beta diversity and the percentage of naive T cells measured by flow cytometry. Estimates of total diversity based on one million sequenced T cells were regarded as lower bounds and as underestimates. Conclusive comparison of naive and antigen-experienced compartments was prevented by the profiling of bulk unsorted PBMCs. Compared with the aged group, the long-lived group had more naive CD4+ T cells, fewer expanded clones and increased TCR diversity, suggesting age selection. Observed TCR beta diversity per million T cells fell roughly linearly with age, and a significant reduction was already apparent by age roughly 41.

This clonotype has ten or more counts. Its binding antigen is unknown. Base quality data are lacking; no much larger clone is found one base away. The CDR3 covers 14 residues, taking in both the cysteine and the phenylalanine. The CDR3 DNA has 42 bases and is translated from base 1. At the junction V is shortened by 6 bases and J by 10 bases, with 21 bases in between. Sequences DFQATT (CDR1) and SNEGSKA (CDR2) are obtained from the germline V gene (reference sequence). The chain is assembled from TRBV20-1 and TRBJ1-4, with TRBD1 tentatively as D gene (6 bases match). What was sequenced was blood. This clonotype originated in a woman aged 80 or over in good health. The bases read TGCAGTGCCAGGTTTGGGGGCCTGGGGGCAAAACTGTTTTTT. The translation is CSARFGGLGAKLFF.